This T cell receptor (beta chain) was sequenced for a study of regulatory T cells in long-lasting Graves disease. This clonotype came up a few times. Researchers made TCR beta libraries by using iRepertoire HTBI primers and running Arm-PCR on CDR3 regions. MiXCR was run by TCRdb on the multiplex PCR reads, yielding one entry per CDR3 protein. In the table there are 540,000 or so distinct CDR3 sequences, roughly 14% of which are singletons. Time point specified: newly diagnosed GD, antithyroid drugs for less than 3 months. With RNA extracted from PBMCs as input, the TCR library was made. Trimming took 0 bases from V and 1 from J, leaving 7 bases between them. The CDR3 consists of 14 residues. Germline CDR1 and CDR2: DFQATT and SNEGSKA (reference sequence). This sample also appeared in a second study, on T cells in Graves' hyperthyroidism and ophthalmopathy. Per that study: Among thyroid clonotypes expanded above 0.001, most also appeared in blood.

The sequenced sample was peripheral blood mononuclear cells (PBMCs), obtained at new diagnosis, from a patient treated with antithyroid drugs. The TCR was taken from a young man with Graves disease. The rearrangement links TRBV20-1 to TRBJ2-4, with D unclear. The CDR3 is CSAREVGAKNIQYF. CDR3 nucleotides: TGCAGTGCTAGAGAAGTGGGGGCCAAAAACATTCAGTACTTC.